This T cell receptor (beta chain) was identified during a study of blood T cell repertoires in COVID-19. About the research overall: PBMCs, B-cell-depleted T cells, or T cells provided the cDNA or gDNA that made up the material.

Data came from immunoSEQ multiplex PCR; TCRdb stores just in-frame clones and leaves some out. The sample includes around 64,000 clones, around 86% of them seen just once. Looked up from germline, CDR1 is MGHRA and CDR2 is YSYEKL. J lost 8 bases, V lost 0 bases, and 2 bases had no gene match. The CDR3 sequence is 13 residues long. Sequenced: peripheral blood. The sequence was obtained from a woman aged 18-29 years with acute or convalescent COVID-19. V is TRBV4-1 and J is TRBJ1-1; TRBD1 matches at 8 bases. The CDR3 is CASSQDRDREAFF. The DNA for the CDR3 is TGCGCCAGCAGCCAAGATCGGGACAGGGAAGCTTTCTTT.